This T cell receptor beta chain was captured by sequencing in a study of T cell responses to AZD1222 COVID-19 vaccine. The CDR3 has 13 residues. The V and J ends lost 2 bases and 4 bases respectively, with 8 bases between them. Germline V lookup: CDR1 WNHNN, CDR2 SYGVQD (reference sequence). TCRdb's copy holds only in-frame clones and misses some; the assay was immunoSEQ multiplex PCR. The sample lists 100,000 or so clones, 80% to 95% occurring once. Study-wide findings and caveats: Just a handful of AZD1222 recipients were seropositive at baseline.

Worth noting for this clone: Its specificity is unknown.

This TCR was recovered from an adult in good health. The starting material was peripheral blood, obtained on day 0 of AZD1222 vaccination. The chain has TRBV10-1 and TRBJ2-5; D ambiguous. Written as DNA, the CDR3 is TGCGCCAGCAGTGAGGAAGTCCGAGAGACCCAGTACTTC. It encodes CASSEEVRETQYF.